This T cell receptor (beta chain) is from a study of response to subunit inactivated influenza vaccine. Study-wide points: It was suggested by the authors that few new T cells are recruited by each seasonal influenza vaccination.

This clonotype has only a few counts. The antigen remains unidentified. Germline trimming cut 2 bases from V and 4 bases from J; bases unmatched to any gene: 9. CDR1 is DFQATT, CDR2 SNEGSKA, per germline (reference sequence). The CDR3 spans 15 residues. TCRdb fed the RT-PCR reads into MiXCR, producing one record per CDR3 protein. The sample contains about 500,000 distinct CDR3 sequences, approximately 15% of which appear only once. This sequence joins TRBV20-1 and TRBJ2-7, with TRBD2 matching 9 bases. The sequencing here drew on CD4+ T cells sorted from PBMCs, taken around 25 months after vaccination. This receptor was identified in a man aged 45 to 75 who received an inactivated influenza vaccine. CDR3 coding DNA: TGCAGTGCTAGAAGTTTAGCGGGAGACGGATACGAGCAGTACTTC. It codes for CSARSLAGDGYEQYF.